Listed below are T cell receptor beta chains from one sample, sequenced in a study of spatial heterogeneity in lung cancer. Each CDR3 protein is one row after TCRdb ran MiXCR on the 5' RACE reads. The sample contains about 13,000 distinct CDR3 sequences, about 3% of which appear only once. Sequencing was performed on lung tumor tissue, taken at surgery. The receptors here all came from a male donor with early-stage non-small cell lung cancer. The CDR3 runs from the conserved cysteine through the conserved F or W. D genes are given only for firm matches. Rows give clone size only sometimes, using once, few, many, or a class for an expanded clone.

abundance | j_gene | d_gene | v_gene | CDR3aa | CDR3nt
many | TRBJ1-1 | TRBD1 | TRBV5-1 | CASSPLGQLNTEAFF | TGCGCCAGCAGCCCCCTGGGACAGTTGAACACTGAAGCTTTCTTT
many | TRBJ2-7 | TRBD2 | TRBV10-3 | CAISPGLAGVYEQYF | TGTGCCATCAGCCCGGGACTAGCGGGGGTCTACGAGCAGTACTTC
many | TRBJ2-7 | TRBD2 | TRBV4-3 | CASSQDWGEGAAYEQYF | TGCGCCAGCAGCCAAGATTGGGGGGAGGGAGCGGCCTACGAGCAGTACTTC
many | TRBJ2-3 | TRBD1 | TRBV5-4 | CASSLRTGRDTQYF | TGTGCCAGCAGCCTTCGGACAGGAAGGGATACGCAGTATTTT
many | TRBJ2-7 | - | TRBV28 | CASSFRSSYEQYF | TGTGCCAGCAGTTTCAGGAGCTCCTACGAGCAGTACTTC
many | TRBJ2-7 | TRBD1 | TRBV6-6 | CASTRDRVSYEQYF | TGTGCCAGCACCAGGGACAGGGTGTCCTACGAGCAGTACTTC
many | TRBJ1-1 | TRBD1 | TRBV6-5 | CASSSWTGSTEAFF | TGTGCCAGCAGTTCCTGGACAGGGAGCACTGAAGCTTTCTTT
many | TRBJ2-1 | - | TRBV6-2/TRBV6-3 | CASSAVNGGLSEQFF | TGTGCCAGCAGTGCGGTGAACGGGGGGCTTAGTGAGCAGTTCTTC
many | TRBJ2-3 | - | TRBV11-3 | CASSLGLRGGSTDTQYF | TGTGCCAGCAGCTTAGGTTTGCGGGGAGGATCAACAGATACGCAGTATTTT
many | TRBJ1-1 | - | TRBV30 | CAWSKLSGNTEAFF | TGTGCCTGGAGTAAGCTGTCCGGTAACACTGAAGCTTTCTTT
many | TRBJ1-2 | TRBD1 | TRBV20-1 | CSANRGRNYGYTF | TGCAGTGCTAACAGGGGGCGTAACTATGGCTACACCTTC
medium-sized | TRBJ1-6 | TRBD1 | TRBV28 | CATSQGARNSPLHF | TGTGCCACTTCACAGGGGGCGCGGAATTCACCCCTCCACTTT
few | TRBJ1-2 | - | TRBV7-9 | CASREGHIDGYTF | TGTGCCAGCAGGGAGGGCCACATCGATGGCTACACCTTC
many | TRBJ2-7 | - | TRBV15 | CATSGTAGRSEQYF | TGTGCCACCAGCGGAACAGCGGGCCGGAGCGAGCAGTACTTC
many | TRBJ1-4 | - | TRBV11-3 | CASSGNTGLNEKLFF | TGTGCCAGCAGCGGGAACACAGGATTAAATGAAAAACTGTTTTTT
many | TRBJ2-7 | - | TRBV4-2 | CASSQGGGLSSYEQYF | TGTGCCAGCAGCCAAGGGGGGGGGCTAAGCTCCTACGAGCAGTACTTC
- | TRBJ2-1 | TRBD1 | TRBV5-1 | CASSPGWGTGDYNEQFF | TGCGCCAGCAGCCCTGGTTGGGGGACAGGGGACTACAATGAGCAGTTCTTC
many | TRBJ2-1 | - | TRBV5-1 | CASSSGVLVAGEQFF | TGCGCCAGCAGCTCGGGGGTTTTAGTAGCCGGTGAGCAGTTCTTC
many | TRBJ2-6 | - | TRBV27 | CASSVTDSSGANVLTF | TGTGCCAGCAGCGTGACTGATAGCTCTGGGGCCAACGTCCTGACTTTC
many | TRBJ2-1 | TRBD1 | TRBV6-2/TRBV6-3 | CASSYLTGGENNEQFF | TGTGCCAGCAGTTACCTGACAGGGGGAGAAAACAATGAGCAGTTCTTC
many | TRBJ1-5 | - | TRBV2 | CASSETGAFSNQPQHF | TGTGCCAGCAGCGAGACAGGAGCTTTTAGCAATCAGCCCCAGCATTTT
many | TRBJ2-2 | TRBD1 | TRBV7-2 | CASRAGTGRTGELFF | TGTGCCAGCAGGGCCGGGACAGGGAGGACCGGGGAGCTGTTTTTT
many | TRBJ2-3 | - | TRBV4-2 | CASSQDRGRVSAQYF | TGTGCCAGCAGCCAAGATCGCGGTAGAGTAAGCGCGCAGTATTTT
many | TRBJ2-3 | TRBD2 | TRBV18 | CASSPGLAGDRAQYF | TGTGCCAGCTCACCGGGACTAGCGGGGGACAGAGCGCAGTATTTT
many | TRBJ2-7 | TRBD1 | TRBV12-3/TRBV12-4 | CASSLAGTDYEQYF | TGTGCCAGCAGTTTAGCGGGGACAGACTACGAGCAGTACTTC
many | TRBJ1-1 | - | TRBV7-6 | CASSSQGWGNTEAFF | TGTGCCAGCAGCTCCCAGGGGTGGGGGAACACTGAAGCTTTCTTT
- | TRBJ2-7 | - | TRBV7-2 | CASSLGGGALEQYF | TGTGCCAGCAGCTTAGGGGGGGGGGCCTTGGAGCAGTACTTC
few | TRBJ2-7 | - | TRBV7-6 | CASSNRAGHEQYF | TGTGCCAGCAGCAATAGGGCTGGGCACGAGCAGTACTTC
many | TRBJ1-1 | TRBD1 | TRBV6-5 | CASSYAPARQGPMNTEAFF | TGTGCCAGCAGTTATGCCCCAGCAAGACAGGGACCCATGAACACTGAAGCTTTCTTT
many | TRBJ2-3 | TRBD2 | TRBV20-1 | CSASRSGSTDTQYF | TGCAGTGCTAGCCGTAGCGGGAGCACAGATACGCAGTATTTT
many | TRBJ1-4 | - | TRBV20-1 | CSARAQHNEKLFF | TGCAGTGCTAGAGCACAGCATAATGAAAAACTGTTTTTT
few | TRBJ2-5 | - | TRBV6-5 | CASSYTGRGETQYF | TGTGCCAGCAGTTACACAGGGCGAGGGGAGACCCAGTACTTC
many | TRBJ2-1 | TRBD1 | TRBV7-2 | CASSHTSGTVQFF | TGTGCCAGCAGCCATACCTCCGGGACAGTTCAGTTCTTC
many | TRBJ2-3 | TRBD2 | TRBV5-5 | CASSPTSGGNTQYF | TGTGCCAGCAGTCCAACTAGCGGGGGTAATACGCAGTATTTT
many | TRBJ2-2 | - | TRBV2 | CASSPYEAGELFF | TGTGCCAGCAGTCCTTATGAGGCCGGGGAGCTGTTTTTT
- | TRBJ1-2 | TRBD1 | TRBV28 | CASSLDRGGLTNYGYTF | TGTGCCAGCAGTTTAGACAGGGGGGGCCTTACTAACTATGGCTACACCTTC
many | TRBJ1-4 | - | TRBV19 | CATAERIQEKLFF | TGTGCCACCGCGGAAAGGATACAGGAAAAACTGTTTTTT
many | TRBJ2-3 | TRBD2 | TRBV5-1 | CASSSGLAGEEYF | TGCGCCAGCAGCTCGGGACTAGCGGGGGAGGAGTATTTT
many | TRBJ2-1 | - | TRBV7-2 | CASSLAWTSNVGNEQFF | TGTGCCAGCAGCTTAGCGTGGACTTCCAACGTTGGCAATGAGCAGTTCTTC
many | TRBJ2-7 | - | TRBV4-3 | CASSQGIRYEQYF | TGCGCCAGCAGCCAGGGCATCCGGTACGAGCAGTACTTC
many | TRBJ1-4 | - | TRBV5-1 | CASSRRRADEKLFF | TGCGCCAGCAGCCGGAGGAGGGCAGATGAAAAACTGTTTTTT
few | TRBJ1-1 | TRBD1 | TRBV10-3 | CATTTGGTTEAFF | TGTGCCACCACAACAGGGGGCACCACTGAAGCTTTCTTT
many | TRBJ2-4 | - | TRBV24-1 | CAASGAVTKNIQYF | TGTGCCGCCTCTGGTGCGGTAACCAAAAACATTCAGTACTTC
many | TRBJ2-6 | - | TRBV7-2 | CASSLGRSGANVLTF | TGTGCCAGCAGCTTAGGTCGCTCTGGGGCCAACGTCCTGACTTTC
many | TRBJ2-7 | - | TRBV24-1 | CATSDGPSPYEQYF | TGTGCCACCAGTGATGGACCTAGCCCCTACGAGCAGTACTTC
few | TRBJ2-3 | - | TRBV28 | CASSGTGGMRDTQYF | TGTGCCAGCAGTGGGACCGGGGGTATGCGAGATACGCAGTATTTT
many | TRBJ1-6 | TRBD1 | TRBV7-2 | CASSWTGVSYNSPLHF | TGTGCCAGCAGCTGGACAGGGGTATCCTATAATTCACCCCTCCACTTT
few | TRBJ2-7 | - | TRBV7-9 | CASSDSGATSYEQYF | TGTGCCAGCAGCGACAGTGGGGCGACCTCCTACGAGCAGTACTTC
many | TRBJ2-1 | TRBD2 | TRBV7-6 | CASSQGTSGSYNEQFF | TGTGCCAGCAGCCAAGGGACTAGCGGGAGCTACAATGAGCAGTTCTTC
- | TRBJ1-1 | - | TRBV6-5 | CASSYSTSQLNTEAFF | TGTGCCAGCAGTTACTCGACGTCGCAGTTGAACACTGAAGCTTTCTTT
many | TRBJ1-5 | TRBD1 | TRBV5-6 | CASSAGTGPSNQPQHF | TGTGCCAGCAGCGCAGGGACAGGACCTAGCAATCAGCCCCAGCATTTT
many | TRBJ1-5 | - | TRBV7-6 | CASSRLSNQPQHF | TGTGCCAGCAGCCGACTTAGCAATCAGCCCCAGCATTTT
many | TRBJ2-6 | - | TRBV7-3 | CASSLTGVRTTVQSSGANVLTF | TGTGCCAGCAGCTTAACAGGGGTCCGGACGACAGTTCAGAGCTCTGGGGCCAACGTCCTGACTTTC
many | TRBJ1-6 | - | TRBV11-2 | CASSLSSNSPLHF | TGTGCCAGCAGCTTATCGTCTAATTCACCCCTCCACTTT
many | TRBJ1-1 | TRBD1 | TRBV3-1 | CASSLRTGGSMAFF | TGTGCCAGCAGCCTCCGGACAGGGGGAAGTATGGCTTTCTTT
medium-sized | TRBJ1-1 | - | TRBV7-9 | CASSLDMNTEAFF | TGTGCCAGCAGCTTAGACATGAACACTGAAGCTTTCTTT
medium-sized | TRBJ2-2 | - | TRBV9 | CASSEAVDTGELFF | TGTGCCAGCAGCGAGGCTGTAGACACCGGGGAGCTGTTTTTT
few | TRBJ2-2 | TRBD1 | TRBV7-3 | CASSKSGTGTGELFF | TGTGCCAGCAGCAAATCCGGGACAGGGACCGGGGAGCTGTTTTTT
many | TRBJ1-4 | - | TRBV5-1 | CASSFGGRENEKLFF | TGCGCCAGCAGCTTCGGTGGCAGGGAAAATGAAAAACTGTTTTTT
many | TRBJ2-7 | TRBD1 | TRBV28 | CASSLSRSGKGQGRSYEQYF | TGTGCCAGCAGTTTATCAAGGTCGGGGAAAGGACAGGGGCGAAGCTACGAGCAGTACTTC